These T cell receptor beta chains were read from a single sample in a study of OX40 agonist ivuxolimab in advanced cancers. Using immunoSEQ multiplex PCR, the repertoire was profiled, and TCRdb retains in-frame clones only, with some absent. The sample has some 97,000 clones; nearly 90% are singletons. This sample comprised CD4+ or CD8+ T cells sorted from blood, obtained in a trial of the OX40 agonist ivuxolimab. These TCRs come from an adult with an advanced solid tumor such as melanoma, head and neck, liver or kidney cancer. CDR3s include the opening cysteine and the closing phenylalanine or tryptophan. D genes are given only for firm matches. The listing skips clone size in some rows; elsewhere it reads once, few, many or a size class.

J	size	D	V	DNA	CDR3
TRBJ2-3	.	TRBD2	TRBV10-1	TGCGCCAGCAGAACTAGCGGGAGCACAGATACGCAGTATTTT	CASRTSGSTDTQYF
TRBJ2-7	.	TRBD1	TRBV11-2	TGTGCCAGCAGACCAGGCCGGGGCAGGGGGTCCTACGAGCAGTACTTC	CASRPGRGRGSYEQYF
TRBJ2-7	.	.	TRBV11-2	TGTGCCAGCAGCTTAGATCAAGACAGCTCCTACGAGCAGTACTTC	CASSLDQDSSYEQYF
TRBJ1-1	.	TRBD1	TRBV13	TGTGCCAGCAGCCAAACAGGGGCGTGGGACACTGAAGCTTTCTTT	CASSQTGAWDTEAFF
TRBJ1-1	.	.	TRBV2	TGTGCCAGCAGTTCGCAGGGATTTGAAGCTTTCTTT	CASSSQGFEAFF
TRBJ2-2	.	.	TRBV7-8	TGTGCCAGCAGCTTAAATCTGGGGGCCCCCAACACCGGGGAGCTGTTTTTT	CASSLNLGAPNTGELFF
TRBJ1-2	.	.	TRBV9	TGTGCCAGCAGCGTTTTAGGGACAATAGGCTACACCTTC	CASSVLGTIGYTF
TRBJ2-1	.	.	TRBV5-6	TGTGCCAGCAGCCCCCCAGCAAGCGCCTACAATGAGCAGTTCTTC	CASSPPASAYNEQFF
TRBJ2-4	few	.	TRBV2	TGTGCCAGCAGGGGAGGACAGCCCAAAAACATTCAGTACTTC	CASRGGQPKNIQYF
TRBJ2-2	.	.	TRBV27	TGTGCCAGCAGTTTTCAGGGGAACACCGGGGAGCTGTTTTTT	CASSFQGNTGELFF
TRBJ1-2	few	.	TRBV5-1	TGCGCCAGCAGCTTCAAAATTGGGGCAGCCGGCTACACCTTC	CASSFKIGAAGYTF
TRBJ2-3	.	.	TRBV5-1	TGCGCCAGCAGCTCTGGACAGTCCCAGGGGGATACGCAGTATTTT	CASSSGQSQGDTQYF
TRBJ2-2	.	TRBD2	TRBV5-1	TGCGCCAGCAGCTTGAGTGCGGGAGGGGCCGGGGAGCTGTTTTTT	CASSLSAGGAGELFF
TRBJ1-4	.	.	TRBV2	TGTGCCAGCAGTGGAGGAGCAACTAATGAAAAACTGTTTTTT	CASSGGATNEKLFF
TRBJ1-4	.	TRBD1	TRBV9	TGTGCCAGCAGCGTGGGACAGATCTTAACTAATGAAAAACTGTTTTTT	CASSVGQILTNEKLFF
TRBJ2-1	.	.	TRBV27	TGTGCCAGCCGACAGGCGGACTCCTACAATGAGCAGTTCTTC	CASRQADSYNEQFF
TRBJ2-3	.	TRBD2	TRBV7-8	TGTGCCAGCAGCTCACCTCCTAGCGGATACACAGATACGCAGTATTTT	CASSSPPSGYTDTQYF
TRBJ2-7	.	TRBD1	TRBV6-1	TGTGCCAGCAGCCTCCGGGACAGGACCTACGAGCAGTACTTC	CASSLRDRTYEQYF
TRBJ1-3	.	.	TRBV5-1	TGCGCCAGCAGCGTGGGGACCGGCTCTGGAAACACCATATATTTT	CASSVGTGSGNTIYF
TRBJ2-1	.	TRBD2	TRBV15	TGTGCCACCAGCAGAGATCCCGGGAGGGTGTACAATGAGCAGTTCTTC	CATSRDPGRVYNEQFF
TRBJ2-1	.	TRBD2	TRBV2	TGTGCCAGCATAGATAGCGGGAGGGCCGGTGAGCAGTTCTTC	CASIDSGRAGEQFF
TRBJ1-2	.	.	TRBV6-5	TGTGCCAGCAGTTACTCACGGGACACCCTTGCCTATGGCTACACCTTC	CASSYSRDTLAYGYTF
TRBJ1-3	.	.	TRBV27	TGTGCCAGCAGCCTGACGTATTCCTCTGGAAACACCATATATTTT	CASSLTYSSGNTIYF
TRBJ1-5	.	.	TRBV19	TGTGCCAGTAGTACCCGGCGGCAGCCCCAGCATTTT	CASSTRRQPQHF
TRBJ2-2	.	.	TRBV6-5	TGTGCCAGCCAACCAGGGACCGGGGAGCTGTTTTTT	CASQPGTGELFF